These 20 T cell receptor beta chains originate from one sample sequenced in a study of blood T cells in healthy people across ages. The use of a sample-barcoded 5' primer and a J-beta primer mix characterized a second PCR of roughly 6 to 11 cycles. TCRdb analysed the 5' RACE reads with MiXCR anew, one entry per CDR3 protein. The table has about 690,000 distinct CDR3 sequences, 40% to 50% seen once. The sample was blood. The receptors stem from a man at least 80 years old in good health.

The chain carries TRBV9 and TRBJ2-1, with D possibly TRBD2 on 6 matching bases. The CDR3 length is 15 residues. The V end lost 3 bases, the J end lost 4 bases, and 14 bases lay between the germline ends. CDR1 and CDR2 from the germline V gene are SGDLS and YYNGEE. The CDR3 region is CASSAGVGGYNEQFF. CDR3 sequence (DNA): TGTGCCAGCAGCGCGGGGGTGGGCGGTTACAATGAGCAGTTCTTC.

This clonotype was picked up a small number of times. The chain has TRBV4-3 and TRBJ1-5; D possibly corresponds to TRBD1 (5 bases). Germline V gene data show CDR1 as LGHNA and CDR2 as YSLEER. The V end lost 1 base, the J end lost 4 bases, and 11 bases lay between the germline ends. The CDR3 runs 15 residues. CDR3 region: CASSQVWGINQPQHF. The CDR3 nucleotides are TGCGCCAGCAGCCAAGTATGGGGCATAAATCAGCCCCAGCATTTT.

The chain combines TRBV9 with TRBJ2-5; D perhaps matches TRBD2 (5 bases). V was shortened by 6 bases and J by 2 bases, with 17 bases between the two germline ends. This CDR3 region has 15 residues. Germline V gene sequence: CDR1 SGDLS, CDR2 YYNGEE. This chain's CDR3 is CASTRAGRPQETQYF. Written as DNA, the CDR3 is TGTGCCAGCACCCGGGCGGGCAGACCTCAAGAGACCCAGTACTTC.

This chain uses TRBV6-2 or TRBV6-3 with TRBJ1-1, with D unresolved. V was pared by 7 bases and J by 1 base, with 4 bases between. The CDR3 is made up of 11 amino acids. Germline assignment: CDR1 MNHEY and CDR2 SVGEGT. CDR3 residues: CASKENTEAFF. CDR3 nucleotides: TGTGCCAGCAAGGAGAACACTGAAGCTTTCTTT.

The genes are TRBV5-8 and TRBJ2-1; tentatively, D is TRBD2 (5 bases). Between the trimmed V and J ends, which lost 6 bases and 4 bases, there was a span of 11 bases. This CDR3 comprises 13 residues. From germline, CDR1 is SGHTS and CDR2 YDEGEE. The CDR3 DNA follows: TGTGCCAGCAACCAGAGGGTGTACAATGAGCAGTTCTTC. It is translated as CASNQRVYNEQFF.

The rearrangement joins TRBV29-1 to TRBJ2-3; no clear D. There are 14 residues in the CDR3. The V end lost 3 bases, the J end lost 0 bases, and 10 bases lay between the germline ends. Germline V CDR1 and CDR2: SQVTM, ANQGSEA. The CDR3 reads CSVDSITSTDTQYF. CDR3 sequence (DNA): TGCAGCGTTGATTCCATCACTAGCACAGATACGCAGTATTTT.

A word on this clonotype: One end of the junction varies from germline; a read error may be responsible. The chain carries TRBV11-1 and TRBJ2-1, with 11 nucleotides matching TRBD2. Per germline, CDR1 SGHAT and CDR2 FQDESV (reference sequence). The CDR3 extends over 17 amino acids. CDR3 bases: TGTGCCAGCAGCTCGAAGACTAGCGGGAACTCCCACAATGAGCAGTTCTTC. The encoded protein is CASSSKTSGNSHNEQFF. The full variable domain, completed using reference TRBV11-1 and TRBJ2-1, is EAEVAQSPRYKITEKSQAVAFWCDPISGHATLYWYRQILGQGPELLVQFQDESVVDDSQLPKDRFSAERLKGVDSTLKIQPAELGDSAMYLCASSSKTSGNSHNEQFFGPGTRLTVL.

This rearrangement joins TRBV20-1 to TRBJ1-2; unclear D gene. The germline V and J ends were trimmed by 3 bases and 4 bases, with 15 bases remaining between them. Germline CDR1 DFQATT, CDR2 SNEGSKA (reference sequence). The CDR3 is 14 amino acids. CDR3 region: CSASPPTSIYGYTF. CDR3 bases: TGCAGTGCTAGCCCCCCTACTTCCATCTATGGCTACACCTTC.

This clonotype was observed once. The chain uses TRBV7-2 and TRBJ1-6, with D tentatively TRBD1 (5 bases). V lost 1 base, J lost 9 bases, and 10 bases lay in between. The CDR3 is 14 residues long. The V gene's germline CDR1 is SGHTA and CDR2 FQGNSA. In DNA form, the CDR3 reads TGTGCCAGCAGCTTAGGGGGCCGTAGTTCACCCCTCCACTTT. Amino acid sequence: CASSLGGRSSPLHF.

A few counts support this clonotype. The chain uses TRBV6-2 or TRBV6-3 and TRBJ2-5; D perhaps matches TRBD1 (6 bases). CDR1 is MNHEY, CDR2 SVGEGT, per germline. This CDR3 is built from 13 residues. The V and J ends lost 6 bases and 5 bases respectively, with 13 bases between them. In nucleotides, the CDR3 is TGTGCCAGCAGGGGGGCCGGCCCGGAGACCCAGTACTTC. Protein sequence: CASRGAGPETQYF.

This clonotype was counted a few times. The chain has TRBV5-1 and TRBJ2-4; TRBD2 agrees at 10 bases. Trimming removed 4 bases from V and 0 bases from J; junction bases left unmatched: 13. The CDR3 runs 19 residues. CDR1 SGHRS and CDR2 YFSETQ come from the germline V gene. The CDR3 protein is CASSPRGLAGELAKNIQYF. In DNA, the CDR3 is TGCGCCAGCAGCCCCCGTGGGCTAGCGGGGGAACTAGCCAAAAACATTCAGTACTTC.

This clonotype was detected many times. The V call is TRBV29-1, the J call TRBJ2-3; the match to TRBD2 covers 10 bases. CDR3 length: 16 amino acids. J was trimmed by 1 base and V by 1 base; bases with no gene match: 5. Germline V gene lookup returns CDR1 SQVTM and CDR2 ANQGSEA. CDR3 bases: TGCAGCGTTGAAGGGGAACTAGCGGGGCGCACAGATACGCAGTATTTT. Translated: CSVEGELAGRTDTQYF.

As for this clonotype: This may stem from a read error, because a much larger clone lies one nucleotide away. The chain is built from TRBV29-1 and TRBJ2-1; weak D call: TRBD2 (6 bases). Trimming removed 4 bases from V and 13 bases from J, with 20 bases in between. CDR3 length: 13 amino acids. The germline V gene encodes CDR1 SQVTM and CDR2 ANQGSEA. The CDR3, as DNA: TGCAGCGTTGGGGACTCGCCGTGGGAGACCCAGTTCTTC. It codes for CSVGDSPWETQFF.

The chain joins TRBV2 to TRBJ2-2, with 7 nucleotides matching TRBD1. CDR1 is SNHLY and CDR2 is FYNNEI in the germline V gene. After removal of 7 bases from V and 2 bases from J, the junction contained 4 bases not matched to a gene. There are 14 residues in the CDR3. The CDR3 reads CASKGQSNTGELFF. In nucleotides, the CDR3 is TGTGCCAGCAAGGGACAGAGCAACACCGGGGAGCTGTTTTTT.

This clonotype came up a few times. The V gene is TRBV12-3 or TRBV12-4, the J gene TRBJ2-7; possibly TRBD2 for D (6 bases). Deletions cut 9 bases from V and 4 bases from J, with 16 bases between. This CDR3 comprises 13 residues. This chain's CDR3 is CASTGGFGYEQYF. The CDR3 bases are TGTGCCAGTACTGGGGGGTTTGGGTACGAGCAGTACTTC.

The gene calls are TRBV29-1 and TRBJ2-5, with 7 bases identical to TRBD1. The J call may be faulty, since TRBJ2-7 better matches the DNA end. CDR3 length: 13 amino acids. Germline-derived CDR1 and CDR2 are SQVTM and ANQGSEA. The CDR3 DNA is TGCAGCGTCCAGACAGGGCGCTTGGCCGAGCAGTACTTC. Its translation: CSVQTGRLAEQYF.

There are many counts of this clonotype. The chain has TRBV7-2 and TRBJ1-2; 8 bases line up with TRBD1. J gave up 2 bases and V 5 bases, and 4 bases lay outside the gene matches. The length of the CDR3 is 14 residues. CDR1 is SGHTA, CDR2 FQGNSA, per germline. CDR3 in amino acids: CASSQDRANYGYTF. CDR3 nucleotides: TGTGCCAGCAGCCAGGACAGGGCGAACTATGGCTACACCTTC.

Worth noting for this clonotype: This may be a read error: a much more frequent sequence differs by one nucleotide. The chain uses TRBV20-1 and TRBJ2-3; 12 nucleotides line up with TRBD2. The germline V gene has CDR1 DFQATT and CDR2 SNEGSKA (reference sequence). Losses at the gene ends were 5 bases for V and 8 bases for J; bases not matched to a gene: 5. The length of the CDR3 is 13 residues. The CDR3, as DNA: TGCAGTGCTCGACTAGCGGGAGCCAGTACGCAGTATTTT. Amino acids: CSARLAGASTQYF.

This clonotype turned up a few times. The chain is built from TRBV6-2 or TRBV6-3 and TRBJ2-7, with a weak D call TRBD1 (5 bases). The CDR3 runs to 14 residues. V lost 5 bases and J lost 1, with 12 bases in between. Germline CDR1 is MNHEY and CDR2 is SVGEGT. CDR3 sequence reads: CASSPRQLSYEQYF. Written as DNA, the CDR3 is TGTGCCAGCAGTCCACGACAGCTTTCCTACGAGCAGTACTTC.

The chain couples TRBV6-2 or TRBV6-3 to TRBJ1-4, with D possibly being TRBD1 (5 bases). The CDR3 loop spans 17 amino acids. Trimming took 5 bases from V and 8 from J, leaving 24 bases between them. The germline gives CDR1 MNHEY, CDR2 SVGEGT. The CDR3 region is CASSKALRPGIREKLFF. In DNA form, the CDR3 reads TGTGCCAGCAGTAAGGCCCTTCGTCCAGGGATTCGGGAAAAACTGTTTTTT.